The 8 T cell receptor beta chains given below trace back to one sample, sequenced in a study of yellow fever vaccine responses in identical twins. TCRdb reprocessed the RT-PCR reads with MiXCR, giving one entry per CDR3 protein. There are 15,000 to 20,000 distinct CDR3 sequences in the sample; approximately 82% occur only once, and about 1.8% lies in the top ten. Sample: T cells from blood (PBMCs), unsorted or a sorted subset (not recorded which), taken before or after yellow fever vaccination (not recorded which). The receptors shown here come from a woman younger than 30 who received the yellow fever vaccine.

This chain uses TRBV19 with TRBJ2-7; D unclear. V was trimmed by 1 base and J by 0 bases, leaving 10 bases between them. Germline CDR1 LNHDA, CDR2 SQIVND (reference sequence). The CDR3 has 15 amino acids. CDR3 DNA sequence: TGTGCCAGTAGTATAGGCTTTGCGAGCTCCTACGAGCAGTACTTC. This sequence encodes CASSIGFASSYEQYF.

J is TRBJ2-7 and V is TRBV12-3 or TRBV12-4, with TRBD2 identical over 8 bases. This CDR3 spans 15 amino acids. The J segment lost 0 bases and the V segment lost 3 bases, leaving 4 bases of the junction unmatched. The chain's CDR3 is CASSFTSGPSYEQYF. The CDR3 DNA follows: TGTGCCAGCAGTTTCACTAGCGGACCCTCCTACGAGCAGTACTTC.

This rearrangement joins TRBV5-1 to TRBJ2-1; TRBD2 agrees at 14 bases. Germline values: CDR1 SGHRS, CDR2 YFSETQ. J lost 9 bases, V lost 5 bases, and 10 bases had no gene match. The CDR3 length is 16 residues. CDR3 sequence reads: CASREGTSGRVGEQFF. The CDR3 DNA reads as TGCGCCAGCAGGGAGGGGACTAGCGGGAGAGTTGGTGAGCAGTTCTTC.

The gene calls are TRBV4-3 and TRBJ2-7, with D hard to call. Germline CDR1 reads LGHNA; CDR2 reads YSLEER. CDR3 length: 15 residues. Trimming left V 0 bases short and J 2 bases short, with 11 bases between. The CDR3 DNA follows: TGCGCCAGCAGCCAAGATCGGCAGGCTACCTACGAGCAGTACTTC. This translates into CASSQDRQATYEQYF.

The chain is built from TRBV3-1 and TRBJ2-5; D unclear. Germline CDR1 LGHDT, CDR2 YNNKEL (reference sequence). This CDR3 spans 12 amino acids. V shed 3 bases and J shed 5 bases, with 7 bases lying between them. The CDR3 DNA sequence: TGTGCCAGCAGCCATACCCCGGAGACCCAGTACTTC. This encodes CASSHTPETQYF.

The chain recombines TRBV4-3 with TRBJ2-7; weak D call: TRBD1 (5 bases). Germline values: CDR1 LGHNA, CDR2 YSLEER. The V end was cut by 0 bases, the J end by 2 bases, with 11 bases between. CDR3 size: 15 residues. CDR3 sequence: CASSQDRDWAYEQYF. The CDR3 DNA reads TGCGCCAGCAGCCAAGACAGGGATTGGGCCTACGAGCAGTACTTC.

The genes are TRBV11-2 and TRBJ2-3, with D hard to call. This CDR3 contains 13 residues. V lost 4 bases and J lost 2, with 7 bases in between. Germline values: CDR1 SGHAT, CDR2 FQNNGV. Here the CDR3 DNA reads TGTGCCAGCAGCTCCTCCTACACAGATACGCAGTATTTT. As protein: CASSSSYTDTQYF.

This clonotype came up once. The rearrangement links TRBV11-1 to TRBJ2-7, with a possible D match to TRBD2 (6 bases). The germline CDR1 and CDR2 sequences are SGHAT and FQDESV (reference sequence). CDR3 length equals 16 residues. Trimming stripped 3 bases from V and 4 bases from J, with 19 bases between. The CDR3 sequence is CASSFGSIAVGYEQYF. In nucleotides, the CDR3 is TGTGCCAGCAGCTTCGGTAGCATAGCGGTGGGATACGAGCAGTACTTC. The complete variable domain, with remaining parts taken from reference TRBV11-1 and TRBJ2-7, reads EAEVAQSPRYKITEKSQAVAFWCDPISGHATLYWYRQILGQGPELLVQFQDESVVDDSQLPKDRFSAERLKGVDSTLKIQPAELGDSAMYLCASSFGSIAVGYEQYFGPGTRLTVT.